Listed here is a single T cell receptor beta chain. Germline V gene sequence: CDR1 SGHRS, CDR2 YFSETQ. V lost 2 bases to trimming and J lost 2 bases; unmatched junction nucleotides: 6. This CDR3 region has 15 residues. The source of the sample is a study of T cell responses to AZD1222 COVID-19 vaccine. Assay used: immunoSEQ multiplex PCR; TCRdb lists only in-frame clones, some missing. The table lists 150,000 to 200,000 clones, around 92% of them singletons. The chain combines TRBV5-1 with TRBJ1-1, with 7 bases matching TRBD1. This sequence originates from an adult who received the AZD1222 COVID-19 vaccine. Sequenced here: peripheral blood, sampled 28 days after the second AZD1222 dose. CDR3 in DNA: TGCGCCAGCAGCTTAGCCCAGGGGGGAAACACTGAAGCTTTCTTT. Protein: CASSLAQGGNTEAFF.